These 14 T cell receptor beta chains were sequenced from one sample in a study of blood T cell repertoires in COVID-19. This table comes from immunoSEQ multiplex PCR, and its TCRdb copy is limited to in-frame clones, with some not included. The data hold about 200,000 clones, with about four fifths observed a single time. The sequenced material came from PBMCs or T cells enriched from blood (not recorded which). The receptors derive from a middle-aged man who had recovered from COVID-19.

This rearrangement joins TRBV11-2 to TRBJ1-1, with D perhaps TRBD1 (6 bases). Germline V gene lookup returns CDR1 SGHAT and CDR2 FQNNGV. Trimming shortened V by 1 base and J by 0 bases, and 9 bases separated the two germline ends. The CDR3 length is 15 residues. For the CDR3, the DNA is TGTGCCAGCAGCTTAGGGACAGTATTGAACACTGAAGCTTTCTTT. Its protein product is CASSLGTVLNTEAFF.

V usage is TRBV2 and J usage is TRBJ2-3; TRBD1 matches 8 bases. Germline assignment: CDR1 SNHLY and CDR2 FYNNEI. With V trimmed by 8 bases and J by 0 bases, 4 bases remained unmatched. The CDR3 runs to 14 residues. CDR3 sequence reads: CASGQGQSTDTQYF. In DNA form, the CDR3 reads TGTGCCAGCGGACAGGGACAAAGCACAGATACGCAGTATTTT.

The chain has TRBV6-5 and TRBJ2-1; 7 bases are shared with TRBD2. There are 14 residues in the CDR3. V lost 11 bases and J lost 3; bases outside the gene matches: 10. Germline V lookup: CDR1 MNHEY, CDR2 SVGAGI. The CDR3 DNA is TGTGCCTCCCAGGTTGGGGGGGGCTACAATGAGCAGTTCTTC. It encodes CASQVGGGYNEQFF.

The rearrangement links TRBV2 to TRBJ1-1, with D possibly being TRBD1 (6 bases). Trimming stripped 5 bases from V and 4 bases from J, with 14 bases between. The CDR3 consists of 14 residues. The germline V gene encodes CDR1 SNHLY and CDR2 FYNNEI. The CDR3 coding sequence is TGTGCCAGCAGTTTTACAGGGATTGGCACTGAAGCTTTCTTT. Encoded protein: CASSFTGIGTEAFF.

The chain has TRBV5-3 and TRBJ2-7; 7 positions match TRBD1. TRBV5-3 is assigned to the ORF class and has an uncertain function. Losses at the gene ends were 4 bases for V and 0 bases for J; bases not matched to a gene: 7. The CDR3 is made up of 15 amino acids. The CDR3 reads CARSIDRDFSYEQYF. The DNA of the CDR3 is TGTGCCAGAAGCATAGACAGGGATTTCTCCTACGAGCAGTACTTC.

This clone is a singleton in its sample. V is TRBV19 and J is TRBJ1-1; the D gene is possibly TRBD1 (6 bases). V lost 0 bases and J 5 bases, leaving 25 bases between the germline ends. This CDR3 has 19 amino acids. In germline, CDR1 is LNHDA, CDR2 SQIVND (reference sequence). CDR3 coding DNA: TGTGCCAGTAGTATAGAGCTTAAGGGGGTGTGGGGGCTGGGAACTGAAGCTTTCTTT. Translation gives CASSIELKGVWGLGTEAFF. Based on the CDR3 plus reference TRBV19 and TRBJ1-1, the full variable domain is DGGITQSPKYLFRKEGQNVTLSCEQNLNHDAMYWYRQDPGQGLRLIYYSQIVNDFQKGDIAEGYSVSREKKESFPLTVTSAQKNPTAFYLCASSIELKGVWGLGTEAFFGQGTRLTVV.

The CDR3 reads CAHQQGSWESTQYF. CDR3 DNA sequence: TGTGCCCACCAGCAGGGGTCCTGGGAATCGACCCAGTACTTC. V is TRBV6-5 and J is TRBJ2-5; D possibly corresponds to TRBD1 (6 bases). The germline V gene encodes CDR1 MNHEY and CDR2 SVGAGI. Trimming cost V 11 bases and J 7 bases, with 23 bases left between them. The CDR3 has 14 amino acids.

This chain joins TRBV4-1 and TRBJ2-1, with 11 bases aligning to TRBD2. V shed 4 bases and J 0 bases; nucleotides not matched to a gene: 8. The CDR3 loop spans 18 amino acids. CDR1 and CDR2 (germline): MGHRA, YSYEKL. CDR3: CASSPHASGGPSYNEQFF. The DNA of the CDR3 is TGCGCCAGCAGCCCTCATGCTAGCGGGGGGCCCTCCTACAATGAGCAGTTCTTC.

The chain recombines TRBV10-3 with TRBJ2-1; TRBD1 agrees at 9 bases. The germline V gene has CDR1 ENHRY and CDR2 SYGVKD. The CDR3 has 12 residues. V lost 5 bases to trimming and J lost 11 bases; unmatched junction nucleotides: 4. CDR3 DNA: TGTGCCATCAGTCGGGACAGGGATCAGCAGTTCTTC. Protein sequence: CAISRDRDQQFF.

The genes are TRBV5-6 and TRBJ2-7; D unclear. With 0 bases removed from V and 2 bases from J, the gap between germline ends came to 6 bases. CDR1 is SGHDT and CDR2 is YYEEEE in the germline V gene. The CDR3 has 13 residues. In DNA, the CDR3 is TGTGCCAGCAGCTTGGACCCAGCCTACGAGCAGTACTTC. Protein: CASSLDPAYEQYF.

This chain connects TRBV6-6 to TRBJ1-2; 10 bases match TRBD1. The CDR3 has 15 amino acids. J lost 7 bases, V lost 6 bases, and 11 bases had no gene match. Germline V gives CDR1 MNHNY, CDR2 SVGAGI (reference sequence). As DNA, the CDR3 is TGTGCCAGCAGAAGGGCGGGACAGGGGCAGCGTGGCTACACCTTC. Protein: CASRRAGQGQRGYTF.

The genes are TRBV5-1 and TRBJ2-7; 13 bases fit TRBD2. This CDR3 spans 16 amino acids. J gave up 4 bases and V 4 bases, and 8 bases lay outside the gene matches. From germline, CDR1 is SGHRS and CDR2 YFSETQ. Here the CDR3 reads CASSPAGTSGVYEQYF. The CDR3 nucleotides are TGCGCCAGCAGCCCGGCCGGGACTAGCGGGGTATACGAGCAGTACTTC.

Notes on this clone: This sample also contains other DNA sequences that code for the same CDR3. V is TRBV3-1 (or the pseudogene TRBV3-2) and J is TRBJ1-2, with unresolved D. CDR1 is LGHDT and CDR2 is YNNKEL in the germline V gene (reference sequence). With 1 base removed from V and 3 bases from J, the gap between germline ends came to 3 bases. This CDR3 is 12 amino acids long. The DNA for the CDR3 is TGTGCCAGCAGCCAAGCGTACTATGGCTACACCTTC. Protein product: CASSQAYYGYTF.

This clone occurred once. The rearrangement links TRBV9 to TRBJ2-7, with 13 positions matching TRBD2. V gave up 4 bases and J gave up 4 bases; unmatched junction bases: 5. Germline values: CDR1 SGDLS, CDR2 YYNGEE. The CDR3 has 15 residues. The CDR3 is CASSPGTSGVYEQYF. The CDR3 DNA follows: TGTGCCAGCAGCCCCGGGACTAGCGGGGTGTACGAGCAGTACTTC. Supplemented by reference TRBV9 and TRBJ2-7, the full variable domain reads DSGVTQTPKHLITATGQRVTLRCSPRSGDLSVYWYQQSLDQGLQFLIQYYNGEERAKGNILERFSAQQFPDLHSELNLSSLELGDSALYFCASSPGTSGVYEQYFGPGTRLTVT.